One and the same sample provided the 7 T cell receptor beta chains below, sequenced in a study of T cells in Graves' hyperthyroidism and ophthalmopathy. From RNA transcripts, TCR beta CDR3 regions were amplified. With the HTBI primer set, the TCR CDR3 went through a first round of RT-PCR. TCRdb reprocessed the multiplex PCR reads with MiXCR, giving one entry per CDR3 protein. This table holds fewer than 400,000 distinct CDR3 sequences, roughly an eighth found once. Sequenced sample: blood. Receptors were obtained from a man aged 50 to 59 with Graves' ophthalmopathy.

This clonotype has a count of ten or more. This rearrangement joins TRBV20-1 to TRBJ2-7; a weak D match, TRBD1 (5 bases). The V end lost 1 base, the J end lost 2 bases, and 9 bases lay between the germline ends. The V gene's germline CDR1 is DFQATT and CDR2 SNEGSKA (reference sequence). There are 13 residues in the CDR3. CDR3 DNA: TGCAGTGCTAGAGGACGGACAACCTACGAGCAGTACTTC. It yields the protein CSARGRTTYEQYF.

The chain links TRBV4-1 to TRBJ2-5; no firm D call. The CDR3 spans 13 residues. The germline CDR1 and CDR2 sequences are MGHRA and YSYEKL. Trimming took off 4 bases at V and 5 bases at J, with 11 bases between the two ends. As DNA, the CDR3 is TGCGCCAGCAGCCCCGTAGGGCGGGAGACCCAGTACTTC. Translating it yields CASSPVGRETQYF.

There are a few counts of this clonotype. The gene calls are TRBV28 and TRBJ2-7, with D hard to call. The CDR3 length is 14 residues. Germline values: CDR1 MDHEN, CDR2 SYDVKM. V was shortened by 3 bases and J by 3 bases, with 12 bases between the two germline ends. Here the CDR3 DNA reads TGTGCCAGCAGTTTTGCAGAACCACGCTACGAGCAGTACTTC. This translates into CASSFAEPRYEQYF.

In this sample, this clonotype turned up many times. The chain carries TRBV7-8 and TRBJ2-1; TRBD2 agrees at 7 bases. CDR1 and CDR2 (germline): SGHVS, FQNEAQ. The CDR3 runs to 17 residues. The J segment lost 2 bases and the V segment lost 1 base, leaving 8 bases of the junction unmatched. CDR3 sequence (DNA): TGTGCCAGCAGCTTAGTTCGGGGTCTAGCGGCCTACAATGAGCAGTTCTTC. This translates into CASSLVRGLAAYNEQFF.

This clonotype was seen many times. The rearrangement joins TRBV20-1 to TRBJ2-7, with 7 bases lining up with TRBD2. The J segment lost 0 bases and the V segment lost 2 bases, leaving 10 bases of the junction unmatched. CDR3 length: 16 amino acids. Germline V gene sequence: CDR1 DFQATT, CDR2 SNEGSKA (reference sequence). The DNA of the CDR3 is TGCAGTGCTAGAACGGCCCACGGGAGGTCCTCCTACGAGCAGTACTTC. It encodes CSARTAHGRSSYEQYF.

This clonotype was detected many times. CDR3 nucleotides: TGTGCCAGCAGTACGCCCGGGACGCCCTCCTACGAGCAGTACTTC. Amino acid sequence: CASSTPGTPSYEQYF. The chain carries TRBV28 and TRBJ2-7; D tentatively reads TRBD1 or TRBD2 (5 bases each). The CDR3 spans 15 residues. V was clipped by 5 bases and J by 0 bases, with 14 bases between them. The germline V gene encodes CDR1 MDHEN and CDR2 SYDVKM.

This clonotype has only a few counts. The chain joins TRBV6-1 to TRBJ2-1; 7 nucleotides match TRBD2. The V and J ends lost 6 bases and 7 bases, in that order; junction bases with no gene match: 3. The germline V gene encodes CDR1 MNHNS and CDR2 SASEGT. This CDR3 contains 12 residues. CDR3 protein: CASRKLANEQFF. The CDR3 nucleotides are TGTGCCAGCAGGAAACTAGCGAATGAGCAGTTCTTC.